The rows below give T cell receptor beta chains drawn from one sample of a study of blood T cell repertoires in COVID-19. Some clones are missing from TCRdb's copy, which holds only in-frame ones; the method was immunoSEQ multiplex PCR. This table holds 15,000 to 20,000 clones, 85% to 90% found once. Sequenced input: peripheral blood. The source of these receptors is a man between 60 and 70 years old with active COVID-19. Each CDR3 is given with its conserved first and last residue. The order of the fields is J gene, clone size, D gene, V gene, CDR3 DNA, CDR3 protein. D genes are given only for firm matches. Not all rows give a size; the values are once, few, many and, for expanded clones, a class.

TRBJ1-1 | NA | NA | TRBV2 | TGTGCCAGCAGACTATACGGGGAAGGTGAAGCTTTCTTT | CASRLYGEGEAFF
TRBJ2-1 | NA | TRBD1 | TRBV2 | TGTGCCAGCAGTATCGCCCCACAGGGGCAGGCCTACAATGAGCAGTTCTTC | CASSIAPQGQAYNEQFF
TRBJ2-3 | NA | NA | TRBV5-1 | TGCGCCAGCAGCTCGACTAGTGCCCTCACAGATACGCAGTATTTT | CASSSTSALTDTQYF
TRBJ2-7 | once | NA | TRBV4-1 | TGCGCCAGCAGCCAAAGGGCAGGGGATAGGGGGGGAGCGGCCTACGAGCAGTACTTC | CASSQRAGDRGGAAYEQYF
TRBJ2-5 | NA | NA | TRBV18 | TGTGCCAGCTCACGAGACTTTCGCTCGGAGACCCAGTACTTC | CASSRDFRSETQYF
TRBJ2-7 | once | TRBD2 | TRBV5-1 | TGCGCCAGCAGCTCCCCCCGCGGGGGGGCCTCCGGTACCGAGCAGTACTTC | CASSSPRGGASGTEQYF
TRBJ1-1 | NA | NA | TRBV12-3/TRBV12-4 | TGTGCCAGCAGTTTACAGGGAAGCACTGAAGCTTTCTTT | CASSLQGSTEAFF
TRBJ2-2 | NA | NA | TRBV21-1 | TGTGCCAGCAGCACCGGCGCGGGACAGGGTAGTGGGGAGCTGTTTTTT | CASSTGAGQGSGELFF
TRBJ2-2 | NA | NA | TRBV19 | TGTGCCAGTAGGGCCGCCGGGGAGCTGTTTTTT | CASRAAGELFF
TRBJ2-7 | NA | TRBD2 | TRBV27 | TGTGCCAGCCGACCTTGGGGGGGCTCCTACGAGCAGTACTTC | CASRPWGGSYEQYF
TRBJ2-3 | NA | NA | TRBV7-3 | TGTGCCAGCAGCTTAGTAGGGGGGGACACAGATACGCAGTATTTT | CASSLVGGDTDTQYF
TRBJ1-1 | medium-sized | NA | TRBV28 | TGTGCCAGCGCGCGAAACACTGAAGCTTTCTTT | CASARNTEAFF
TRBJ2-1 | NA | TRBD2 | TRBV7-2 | TGTGCCAGCAGCCCAGTGAGCGGGGGGGCCGGGAATGAGCAGTTCTTC | CASSPVSGGAGNEQFF
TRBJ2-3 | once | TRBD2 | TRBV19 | TGTGCCAGTAGGCGGGAGGGGGCGCGAGAAGATACGCAGTATTTT | CASRREGAREDTQYF
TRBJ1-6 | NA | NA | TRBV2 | TGTGCCAGCAGAGACGGGAGCTCCTATAATTCACCCCTCCACTTT | CASRDGSSYNSPLHF
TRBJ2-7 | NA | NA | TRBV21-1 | TGTGCCAGCAGCAAAGGGGGGCTAGCGGGAGGATCCTACGAGCAGTACTTC | CASSKGGLAGGSYEQYF
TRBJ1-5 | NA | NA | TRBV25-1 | TGTGCCAGCAGTGAATCTGGCAGGTCTAGCAATCAGCCCCAGCATTTT | CASSESGRSSNQPQHF
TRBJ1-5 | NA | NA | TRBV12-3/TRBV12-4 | TGTGCCAGTGCTGGGCAGGCTATTCAGCCCCAGCATTTT | CASAGQAIQPQHF
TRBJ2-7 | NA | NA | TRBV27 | TGTGCCAGCAGCCGTCCCGGGAGCAAAAACTACGAGCAGTACTTC | CASSRPGSKNYEQYF
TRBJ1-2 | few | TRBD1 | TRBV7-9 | TGTGCCAGCAGCTTCAATCCGGGACAGGGATCGGGCTATGGCTACACCTTC | CASSFNPGQGSGYGYTF
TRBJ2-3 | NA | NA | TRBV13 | TGTGCCAGCAGTCGACTTGGGTATAGCACAGATACGCAGTATTTT | CASSRLGYSTDTQYF
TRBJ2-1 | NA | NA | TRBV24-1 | TGTGCCACCAGTGATTTCAGTCCCTACAATGAGCAGTTCTTC | CATSDFSPYNEQFF